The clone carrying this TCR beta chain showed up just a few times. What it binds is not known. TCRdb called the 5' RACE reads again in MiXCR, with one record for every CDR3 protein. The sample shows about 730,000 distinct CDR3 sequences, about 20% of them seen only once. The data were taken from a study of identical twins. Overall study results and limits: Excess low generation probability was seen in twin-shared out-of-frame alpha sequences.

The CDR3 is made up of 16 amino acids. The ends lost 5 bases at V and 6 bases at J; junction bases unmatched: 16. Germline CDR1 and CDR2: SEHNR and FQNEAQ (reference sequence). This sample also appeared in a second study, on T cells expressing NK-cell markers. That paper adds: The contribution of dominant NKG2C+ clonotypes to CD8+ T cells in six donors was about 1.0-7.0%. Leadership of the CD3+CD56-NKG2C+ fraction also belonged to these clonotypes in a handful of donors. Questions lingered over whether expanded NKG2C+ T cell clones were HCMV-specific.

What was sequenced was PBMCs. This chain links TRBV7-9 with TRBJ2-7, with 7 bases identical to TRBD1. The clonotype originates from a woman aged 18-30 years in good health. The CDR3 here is CASSSRTGSLLSEQYF. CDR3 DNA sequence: TGTGCCAGCAGCAGCCGGACAGGTTCGTTGCTCTCCGAGCAGTACTTC.